This TCR beta chain came from a study of post-analysis software for immune sequencing data. The overall study: Secondary progressive, relapsing-remitting and progressive-relapsing multiple sclerosis were among the included disease courses. General study results and limits: Multiple sclerosis patients showed significantly lower normalized Chao1 diversity than controls did. In patients, TRBV5-6, TRBV5-1 and TRBV20-1 belonged to about five TRBV segments found more frequently than in controls. Batch-matched samples strongly co-clustered by F measure.

TCR beta libraries were prepared from cDNA with unique molecular identifiers. One entry per CDR3 protein, called by TCRdb with MiXCR from the PCR reads. The sample records fewer than 600,000 distinct CDR3 sequences, approximately 46% being singletons. The CDR3 totals 14 residues. CDR1 is SQVTM and CDR2 is ANQGSEA in the germline V gene. As to this clonotype: The antigen is not known. The junction departs from germline at one end; a sequencing error may be responsible.

Specimen: blood. The chain links TRBV29-1 to TRBJ2-7; unclear D gene. The receptor's source is a girl under 18 with multiple sclerosis. The DNA for the CDR3 is TGCAGCGTTGATCGCGGTTACCCATCCTACGGGCAGTACTTC. It yields the protein CSVDRGYPSYGQYF.